This T cell receptor (beta chain) was retrieved from a study of shared clonotypes between healthy human individuals. V was clipped by 5 bases and J by 7 bases, with 15 bases between them. Germline assignment: CDR1 MNHEY and CDR2 SVGAGI. The CDR3 is made up of 14 amino acids. The repertoire was sequenced with immunoSEQ multiplex PCR; TCRdb's copy has only in-frame clones and lacks some. The top ten clones hold approximately 0.39% of a sample with roughly 2,300,000 clones, 85% to 95% of them seen once. Sequences were obtained from naive CD4+ T cells from PBMCs. The subset here: CD45RA+ positively selected. The TCR comes from a man between 18 and 29 years old in good health. Some clones in this sample may be carry-over from other donors' samples. The rearrangement joins TRBV6-5 to TRBJ1-5; TRBD1 might be the D (6 bases). CDR3 region: CASSPPGGRQPQHF. The DNA of the CDR3 is TGTGCCAGCAGTCCTCCGGGGGGCCGGCAGCCCCAGCATTTT.